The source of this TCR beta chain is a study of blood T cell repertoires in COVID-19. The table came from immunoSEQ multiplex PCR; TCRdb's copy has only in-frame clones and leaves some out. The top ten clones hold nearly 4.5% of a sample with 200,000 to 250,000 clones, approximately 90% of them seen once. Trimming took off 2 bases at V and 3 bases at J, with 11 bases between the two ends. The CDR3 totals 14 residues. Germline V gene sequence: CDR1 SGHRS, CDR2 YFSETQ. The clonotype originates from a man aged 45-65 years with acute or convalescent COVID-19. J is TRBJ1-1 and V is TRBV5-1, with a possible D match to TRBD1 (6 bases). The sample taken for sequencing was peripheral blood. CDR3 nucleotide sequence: TGCGCCAGCAGCTTCCAGGGGCCCCACACTGAAGCTTTCTTT. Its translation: CASSFQGPHTEAFF.